A selection of T cell receptor beta chains follows, all from one sample in a study of blood T cell repertoires in COVID-19. Some clones are missing from TCRdb's copy, which holds only in-frame ones; the method was immunoSEQ multiplex PCR. The sample includes about 190,000 clones, just under 85% of them seen just once. Sequencing used peripheral blood. These receptors came from a woman aged 65 to 85 with active or convalescent COVID-19. Both conserved end residues are part of each CDR3. The order of the fields is CDR3 protein, CDR3 DNA, clone size, J gene, V gene, D gene. The D gene is left open where the match is weak. The size of a clone is reported for some rows only, either as once, few or many, or as a class for expanded clones.

CASSPSRAGELFF TGTGCCAGCAGCCCCTCCCGGGCCGGGGAGCTGTTTTTT NA TRBJ2-2 TRBV12-3/TRBV12-4 NA
CASRAGRETQYF TGTGCCAGCCGGGCGGGGCGGGAGACCCAGTACTTC NA TRBJ2-5 TRBV6-5 NA
CASSPRGGKGNTEAFF TGTGCCAGTAGCCCCCGCGGGGGCAAGGGGAACACTGAAGCTTTCTTT NA TRBJ1-1 TRBV19 NA
CASSEFGGANEKLFF TGTGCCAGCAGTGAATTTGGGGGGGCTAATGAAAAACTGTTTTTT NA TRBJ1-4 TRBV25-1 NA
CASSLDRVLDTGELFF TGTGCCAGCAGCCTTGACAGGGTCTTGGATACCGGGGAGCTGTTTTTT NA TRBJ2-2 TRBV6-2/TRBV6-3 TRBD1
CATSDQGADTGELFF TGTGCCACCAGTGACCAGGGGGCGGACACCGGGGAGCTGTTTTTT many TRBJ2-2 TRBV24-1 TRBD1
CASSLRISAGGYNEQFF TGTGCCAGCAGCTTAAGGATTTCAGCGGGAGGGTACAATGAGCAGTTCTTC NA TRBJ2-1 TRBV7-3 TRBD2
CASSQVGTSGSTEQFF TGTGCCAGCAGCCAAGTAGGGACTAGCGGGAGCACTGAGCAGTTCTTC NA TRBJ2-1 TRBV3-1/TRBV3-2 TRBD2
CASSPLGLAGASETQYF TGTGCCAGCAGTCCGCTCGGACTAGCGGGAGCGTCAGAGACCCAGTACTTC NA TRBJ2-5 TRBV28 TRBD2
CASHPTGNYGYTF TGTGCCAGCCACCCGACAGGGAACTATGGCTACACCTTC NA TRBJ1-2 TRBV6-5 TRBD1
CASSHGDTQYF TGCGCCAGCAGCCACGGGGATACGCAGTATTTT NA TRBJ2-3 TRBV5-1 NA
CASSPRGGNTDTQYF TGTGCCAGCAGTCCCCGTGGCGGGAACACAGATACGCAGTATTTT NA TRBJ2-3 TRBV28 NA
CASRENSGTSYNEQFF TGTGCCAGCAGGGAAAACAGCGGGACATCCTACAATGAGCAGTTCTTC NA TRBJ2-1 TRBV6-1 NA
CATSRDGERLSKNIQYF TGTGCCACCAGCAGAGACGGGGAAAGACTCTCCAAAAACATTCAGTACTTC once TRBJ2-4 TRBV15 NA
CASSLDLRRGQGSGNTIYF TGTGCCAGCAGCTTAGATTTGCGGCGGGGGCAAGGATCTGGAAACACCATATATTTT NA TRBJ1-3 TRBV11-2 NA
CASSPRWGGDEQFF TGTGCCAGCTCACCACGGTGGGGCGGGGATGAGCAGTTCTTC NA TRBJ2-1 TRBV18 NA